Below, 2 T cell receptor beta chains from the same sample are listed, as sequenced in a study of T cells after yellow fever vaccination. MiXCR was run by TCRdb on the 5' RACE reads, yielding one entry per CDR3 protein. This sample has some 560,000 distinct CDR3 sequences, with less than 20% found just once. Sequencing was performed on PBMCs, taken less than 6 days after the first yellow fever vaccination. These receptors were taken from a man between 18 and 29 years old who received the YFV17D yellow fever vaccine.

This clonotype has only a few counts. The chain employs TRBV12-3 or TRBV12-4 and TRBJ1-2, with D possibly being TRBD1 (5 bases). With 8 bases removed from V and 8 bases from J, the gap between germline ends came to 18 bases. This CDR3 is built from 13 residues. The CDR3 reads CASRPGPLEGYTF. DNA of the CDR3: TGTGCCAGCCGACCAGGGCCCCTTGAGGGCTACACCTTC.

The J gene is TRBJ2-5, the V gene TRBV5-1; D remains ambiguous. This CDR3 has 14 residues. From germline, CDR1 is SGHRS and CDR2 YFSETQ. V dropped 1 base and J dropped 2 bases, with 9 bases sitting between them. CDR3 in amino acids: CASSLSIGQETQYF. In DNA form, the CDR3 reads TGCGCCAGCAGCTTGTCTATCGGTCAAGAGACCCAGTACTTC.